Each of the 10 T cell receptor beta chains below was sequenced from the same sample in a study of T cell responses to AZD1222 COVID-19 vaccine. Profiling relied on immunoSEQ multiplex PCR, and the TCRdb table lists in-frame clones only, not all of them. The repertoire holds about 110,000 clones, about 91% seen once, with approximately 5% in the top ten. Specimen: peripheral blood, collected on day 0 of AZD1222 vaccination. The source of these receptors is an adult in good health.

This sequence joins TRBV5-1 and TRBJ2-7; TRBD1 might be the D (5 bases). Trimming removed 4 bases at V and 6 bases at J, with 20 bases between. CDR1 is SGHRS and CDR2 is YFSETQ in the germline V gene. This CDR3 contains 15 residues. CDR3 protein: CASSPGATVLGEQYF. The DNA of the CDR3 is TGCGCCAGCAGCCCTGGGGCAACAGTGCTTGGCGAGCAGTACTTC.

The chain has TRBV27 and TRBJ1-1; the D gene is possibly TRBD1 (6 bases). CDR1 is MNHEY, CDR2 SMNVEV, per germline (reference sequence). The CDR3 is 15 amino acids. Trimming removed 3 bases at V and 0 bases at J, with 11 bases between. The CDR3 here is CASSFQGPLNTEAFF. CDR3 DNA: TGTGCCAGCAGTTTCCAGGGGCCCCTGAACACTGAAGCTTTCTTT.

The chain carries TRBV2 and TRBJ2-3; D remains ambiguous. The germline V and J ends were trimmed by 4 bases and 0 bases, with 5 bases remaining between them. The germline gives CDR1 SNHLY, CDR2 FYNNEI. The CDR3 runs to 13 residues. CDR3 region: CASSVGSTDTQYF. DNA of the CDR3: TGTGCCAGCAGTGTGGGGAGCACAGATACGCAGTATTTT.

The J gene is TRBJ2-3, the V gene TRBV5-1, with 9 bases lining up with TRBD1. CDR1 is SGHRS, CDR2 YFSETQ, per germline. The length of the CDR3 is 15 residues. The V and J ends lost 2 bases and 5 bases, in that order; junction bases with no gene match: 6. The CDR3 DNA reads as TGCGCCAGCAGCTTCTCCGGGACAGGGCAAGATACGCAGTATTTT. Translated, it gives CASSFSGTGQDTQYF. Full variable domain (outside the CDR3, taken from reference TRBV5-1 and TRBJ2-3): KAGVTQTPRYLIKTRGQQVTLSCSPISGHRSVSWYQQTPGQGLQFLFEYFSETQRNKGNFPGRFSGRQFSNSRSEMNVSTLELGDSALYLCASSFSGTGQDTQYFGPGTRLTVL.

This clone was detected only a few times. The V gene is TRBV25-1, the J gene TRBJ2-2, with D perhaps TRBD2 (5 bases). With 1 base removed from V and 7 bases from J, the gap between germline ends came to 16 bases. The CDR3 length is 16 residues. The germline V gene encodes CDR1 MGHDK and CDR2 SYGVNS. CDR3: CASSEFGKESGGELFF. The CDR3 DNA is TGTGCCAGCAGTGAATTCGGGAAGGAGAGCGGCGGGGAGCTGTTTTTT.

This clone occurred once. The J gene is TRBJ1-2, the V gene TRBV9; D is unclear. The germline gives CDR1 SGDLS, CDR2 YYNGEE. The germline V and J ends were trimmed by 1 base and 3 bases, with 19 bases remaining between them. This CDR3 is built from 17 residues. The CDR3 spells CASSVQRDLSGYYGYTF. In DNA, the CDR3 is TGTGCCAGCAGCGTACAGCGAGACCTCTCCGGGTACTATGGCTACACCTTC. The variable domain in full, with the rest retrieved from reference TRBV9 and TRBJ1-2, is DSGVTQTPKHLITATGQRVTLRCSPRSGDLSVYWYQQSLDQGLQFLIQYYNGEERAKGNILERFSAQQFPDLHSELNLSSLELGDSALYFCASSVQRDLSGYYGYTFGSGTRLTVV.

The CDR3 DNA is TGTGCCAGCAGCTTCGTACAGGGTGGCAATCAGCCCCAGCATTTT. It specifies CASSFVQGGNQPQHF. The J gene is TRBJ1-5, the V gene TRBV5-8, with D maybe TRBD1 (6 bases). V dropped 2 bases and J dropped 2 bases, with 11 bases sitting between them. CDR3 length: 15 residues. In germline, CDR1 is SGHTS, CDR2 YDEGEE.

The CDR3 sequence: CASSSLAGAYNEQFF. In nucleotides, the CDR3 is TGTGCCAGCAGCTCTTTAGCGGGGGCGTACAATGAGCAGTTCTTC. This sequence joins TRBV7-2 and TRBJ2-1; 9 nucleotides align to TRBD2. The CDR3 has 15 residues. The junction had 5 bases not matched to a gene; V was cut back by 4 bases and J by 4 bases. Germline V CDR1 and CDR2: SGHTA, FQGNSA.

This clone was counted a few times. The rearrangement joins TRBV5-1 to TRBJ1-5; 11 nucleotides agree with TRBD1. The length of the CDR3 is 14 residues. J lost 6 bases, V lost 4 bases, and 3 bases had no gene match. Germline lookup yields CDR1 SGHRS and CDR2 YFSETQ. The CDR3 DNA follows: TGCGCCAGCAGCAAGGGACAGGGGGGTCAGCCCCAGCATTTT. Amino acid sequence: CASSKGQGGQPQHF. The full variable domain, completed using reference TRBV5-1 and TRBJ1-5, is KAGVTQTPRYLIKTRGQQVTLSCSPISGHRSVSWYQQTPGQGLQFLFEYFSETQRNKGNFPGRFSGRQFSNSRSEMNVSTLELGDSALYLCASSKGQGGQPQHFGDGTRLSIL.

The chain links TRBV5-6 to TRBJ1-3; possibly TRBD1 for D (5 bases). The V end was cut by 4 bases, the J end by 4 bases, with 15 bases between. The CDR3 totals 15 residues. The germline V gene has CDR1 SGHDT and CDR2 YYEEEE. The CDR3 DNA sequence: TGTGCCAGCAGCGTCCTCCGGGACGCAGGAAACACCATATATTTT. Translated: CASSVLRDAGNTIYF.